Given below is one T cell receptor beta chain in context. Its antigen remains unknown. It was by 5'RACE with 10-nucleotide random UMIs that the cDNA was made. From 15-18 subjects, every sequencing run obtained over 170 million TCR-beta sequences. TCRdb re-derived calls from the 5' RACE reads in MiXCR, one entry per CDR3 protein. The sample gives 48,000 or so distinct CDR3 sequences, under 13% of which show up once; around 20% is in the top ten. The CDR3 sequence is 12 residues long. Trimming shortened V by 1 base and J by 3 bases, and 4 bases separated the two germline ends. The germline gives CDR1 LGHDT, CDR2 YNNKEL (reference sequence). The data originate from a study of neurological immune-mediated disorders. General study points: TCR-beta repertoires seemed private in all groups, with no expanded CDR3 amino acid sequences shared. Patients with HTLV-1-associated myelopathy had the highest level of TCR clonal expansion, whereas patients with multiple sclerosis had the lowest level, falling beneath the level found in healthy controls.

Sequencing was carried out using PBMCs. This rearrangement joins TRBV3-1 to TRBJ2-7; D ambiguous. The sequence was obtained from a middle-aged woman with HTLV-1-associated myelopathy (HAM/TSP). For the CDR3, the DNA is TGTGCCAGCAGCCAAGCTAACTACGAGCAGTACTTC. This gives the protein CASSQANYEQYF.